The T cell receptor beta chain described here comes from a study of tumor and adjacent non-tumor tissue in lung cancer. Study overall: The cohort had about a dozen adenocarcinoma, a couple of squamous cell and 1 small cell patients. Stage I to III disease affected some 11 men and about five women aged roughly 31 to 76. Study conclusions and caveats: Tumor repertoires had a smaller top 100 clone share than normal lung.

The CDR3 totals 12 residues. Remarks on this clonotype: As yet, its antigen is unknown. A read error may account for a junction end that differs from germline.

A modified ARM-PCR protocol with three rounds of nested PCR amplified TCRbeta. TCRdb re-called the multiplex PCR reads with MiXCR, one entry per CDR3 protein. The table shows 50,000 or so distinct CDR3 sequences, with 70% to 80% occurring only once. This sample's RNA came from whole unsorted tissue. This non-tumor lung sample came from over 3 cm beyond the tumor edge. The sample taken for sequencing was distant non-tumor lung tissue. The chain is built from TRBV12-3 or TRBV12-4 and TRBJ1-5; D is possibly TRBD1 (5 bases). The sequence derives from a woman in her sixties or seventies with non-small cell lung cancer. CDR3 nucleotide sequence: TGTACCAGCAGTTTACGGGGGCAGCCCCAGCATTTT. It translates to CTSSLRGQPQHF.